Listed here are 26 T cell receptor beta chains from one sample, sequenced in a study of cytomegalovirus exposure and HLA in healthy donors. In the PCR, 60 Vbeta and 13 Jbeta primers were used. Libraries were prepared by immunoSEQ multiplex PCR; TCRdb keeps only in-frame clonotypes and omits some of them. Among tens of thousands of clones, under 85% were seen once, and the ten largest hold roughly 50%. The sample consisted of PBMCs. These TCRs come from a man in his fifties or sixties in good health and CMV-seropositive.

As to this clone: The junction does not match germline at one end; this may be a read error. This chain joins TRBV5-1 and TRBJ2-1; 11 bases are a match to TRBD2. This CDR3 comprises 18 residues. The germline gives CDR1 SGHRS, CDR2 YFSETQ. CDR3 DNA: TGCGCCATCAGCAACGTAGCGGGAGGGCTAGACTCCTACAATGAGCAGTTCTTC. This translates into CAISNVAGGLDSYNEQFF.

V usage is TRBV5-1 and J usage is TRBJ2-1; 7 bases agree with TRBD2. The J segment lost 0 bases and the V segment lost 4 bases, leaving 10 bases of the junction unmatched. There are 17 residues in the CDR3. Germline CDR1 reads SGHRS; CDR2 reads YFSETQ. The DNA of the CDR3 is TGCGCCAGCAGCCCCCCGGTCGGGGGGAGCTCCTACAATGAGCAGTTCTTC. Protein: CASSPPVGGSSYNEQFF.

V is TRBV2 and J is TRBJ2-1; TRBD1 matches at 9 bases. This CDR3 region has 18 residues. The germline gives CDR1 SNHLY, CDR2 FYNNEI. Trimming at V came to 6 bases and at J to 5 bases, leaving 17 bases not matched to a gene. The CDR3 spells CASSARSPGQGRDNEQFF. CDR3 nucleotide sequence: TGTGCCAGCAGCGCTCGTAGTCCGGGACAGGGAAGGGACAATGAGCAGTTCTTC.

Notes on this clone: A read error may account for a junction end that differs from germline. At the DNA level, this CDR3 is encoded by other sequences in the same sample as well. The CDR3 reads CSVSGGTSGSSYEQYF. The CDR3 DNA reads as TGCAGCGTTAGCGGGGGGACTAGCGGGAGCTCCTATGAGCAGTACTTC. The chain links TRBV29-1 to TRBJ2-7; 14 bases are a match to TRBD2. This CDR3 is built from 16 residues. Germline V CDR1 and CDR2: SQVTM, ANQGSEA.

The gene calls are TRBV18 and TRBJ1-4; D is undetermined. This CDR3 contains 14 residues. CDR1 and CDR2 (germline): KGHSH, LQKENI. The V and J ends lost 2 bases and 4 bases respectively, with 8 bases between them. CDR3 residues: CASSPVSLNEKLFF. The DNA of the CDR3 is TGTGCCAGCTCACCAGTCTCCCTTAATGAAAAACTGTTTTTT.

This clone was detected only a few times. CDR3 protein: CASSARQGKRTF. CDR3 bases: TGTGCCAGCAGCGCCCGACAGGGGAAACGCACCTTC. This rearrangement joins TRBV9 to TRBJ1-2; 8 nucleotides align to TRBD1. Germline CDR1 and CDR2: SGDLS and YYNGEE. V lost 3 bases and J lost 13; bases outside the gene matches: 8. This CDR3 is 12 amino acids long.

The chain couples TRBV5-1 to TRBJ2-2; 12 nucleotides align to TRBD2. CDR1 is SGHRS and CDR2 is YFSETQ in the germline V gene. The CDR3 is 16 amino acids. The V and J ends lost 4 bases and 3 bases, in that order; junction bases with no gene match: 4. CDR3 sequence reads: CASSQGTSGHTGELFF. CDR3 sequence (DNA): TGCGCCAGCAGCCAAGGGACTAGCGGGCACACCGGGGAGCTGTTTTTT.

This chain connects TRBV6-1 to TRBJ2-5; 8 bases fit TRBD2. CDR3 size: 14 residues. V dropped 4 bases and J dropped 5; count of bases not matched to a gene: 6. Germline-derived CDR1 and CDR2 are MNHNS and SASEGT. This chain's CDR3 is CASSGAGGWETQYF. CDR3 DNA: TGTGCCAGCAGTGGTGCGGGGGGATGGGAGACCCAGTACTTC.

In regard to this clone: One junction end does not reproduce the germline sequence, and a read error may be involved. The V gene is TRBV4-1, the J gene TRBJ2-1, with 15 bases fitting TRBD2. Germline loops: CDR1 MGHRA, CDR2 YSYEKL. CDR3 length: 19 amino acids. The CDR3 nucleotides are TGCGCCAGCATCCAAGAGAGGACTAGCGGGGGGGCCTCCTACAATGAGCAGTTCTTC. It codes for CASIQERTSGGASYNEQFF.

The V gene is TRBV10-2, the J gene TRBJ2-1; 10 nucleotides agree with TRBD2. The junction had 7 bases not matched to a gene; V was cut back by 0 bases and J by 5 bases. Germline V gene sequence: CDR1 WSHSY, CDR2 SAAADI. The CDR3 covers 17 residues. CDR3 amino acids: CASSESKTSGLHNEQFF. In DNA, the CDR3 is TGCGCCAGCAGTGAGTCGAAGACTAGCGGGCTTCACAATGAGCAGTTCTTC.

This clone was counted once. The CDR3 region has the DNA TGTGCCAGTAGTATAGGGACAGGGAGGTACGAGCAGTACTTC. Translated: CASSIGTGRYEQYF. This chain uses TRBV19 with TRBJ2-5; TRBD1 agrees at 8 bases. With the DNA end fitting TRBJ2-7 better, the J assignment may be wrong. Germline values: CDR1 LNHDA, CDR2 SQIVND (reference sequence). The CDR3 contains 14 residues.

The chain couples TRBV9 to TRBJ1-2; D gene unclear. This CDR3 comprises 11 residues. Germline CDR1 SGDLS, CDR2 YYNGEE. Trimming cost V 6 bases and J 7 bases, with 10 bases left between them. The CDR3 DNA reads TGTGCCAGCAACGCTCCCGGTGGCTACACCTTC. Translated, it gives CASNAPGGYTF.

The chain joins TRBV10-3 to TRBJ1-1, with D perhaps matching TRBD1 (5 bases). This CDR3 has 18 residues. Per the germline V gene, CDR1 is ENHRY and CDR2 is SYGVKD. Trimming left V 0 bases short and J 3 bases short, with 20 bases between. CDR3 loop: CAISESGSWGGRDTEAFF. The CDR3 DNA reads TGTGCCATCAGTGAGTCTGGGTCTTGGGGGGGTAGGGACACTGAAGCTTTCTTT.

V is TRBV7-9 and J is TRBJ1-4, with 7 bases aligning to TRBD1. V lost 5 bases and J lost 5; bases outside the gene matches: 5. The CDR3 is 14 residues long. Per germline, CDR1 SEHNR and CDR2 FQNEAQ (reference sequence). CDR3 loop: CASSRDSINEKLFF. CDR3 in DNA: TGTGCCAGCAGCCGGGACAGTATAAATGAAAAACTGTTTTTT.

The chain links TRBV25-1 to TRBJ1-1; perhaps TRBD1 as D (6 bases). V gave up 5 bases and J gave up 5 bases, with 18 bases separating them. Germline CDR1 and CDR2: MGHDK and SYGVNS. The CDR3 runs 15 residues. CDR3 protein: CASSTPRGAKTEAFF. CDR3 DNA: TGTGCCAGCAGTACACCCAGGGGCGCGAAGACTGAAGCTTTCTTT.

J is TRBJ2-1 and V is TRBV5-6, with 9 bases aligning to TRBD1. Per germline, CDR1 SGHDT and CDR2 YYEEEE. With V trimmed by 5 bases and J by 10 bases, 13 bases remained unmatched. There are 15 residues in the CDR3. The CDR3 nucleotides are TGTGCCAGCAGTTATACAGGGGGCTCTGGGGCGGAGCAGTTCTTC. Protein sequence: CASSYTGGSGAEQFF.

The chain combines TRBV28 with TRBJ2-7, with TRBD2 matching 11 bases. The CDR3 contains 14 residues. Germline V gives CDR1 MDHEN, CDR2 SYDVKM. V was pared by 9 bases and J by 1 base, with 5 bases of the junction left unmatched. The CDR3 DNA reads TGTGCCAGTTTACTAGCGGGAGAGTCCTACGAGCAGTACTTC. Translation: CASLLAGESYEQYF.

CDR3 protein: CATGEGQGGGNQPQHF. The CDR3 DNA reads TGTGCCACCGGGGAGGGGCAGGGTGGTGGCAATCAGCCCCAGCATTTT. The rearrangement uses TRBV6-6 and TRBJ1-5; D perhaps matches TRBD1 (5 bases). CDR3 length: 16 residues. CDR1 is MNHNY and CDR2 is SVGAGI in the germline V gene (reference sequence). V was trimmed by 10 bases and J by 2 bases, leaving 21 bases between them.

The chain is built from TRBV7-8 and TRBJ1-5; D is uncertain. Germline-derived CDR1 and CDR2 are SGHVS and FQNEAQ. Trimming took 1 base from V and 0 from J, leaving 10 bases between them. The CDR3 extends over 16 amino acids. The CDR3 reads CASSLETPNSNQPQHF. CDR3 DNA: TGTGCCAGCAGCTTAGAGACACCGAATAGCAATCAGCCCCAGCATTTT.

This chain uses TRBV6-4 with TRBJ2-7; TRBD2 might be the D (6 bases). Germline V gives CDR1 MRHNA, CDR2 SNTAGT. CDR3 size: 14 residues. Between the trimmed V and J ends, which lost 8 bases and 5 bases, there was a span of 19 bases. DNA for the CDR3: TGTGCCAGCCGGATTGCGGGGAGGTGGGACGAGCAGTACTTC. Translation: CASRIAGRWDEQYF.

This clone came up a few times. The conserved closing phenylalanine or tryptophan is absent in this CDR3, likely reflecting a read error. The chain employs TRBV30 and TRBJ1-1; 8 positions agree with TRBD1. V shed 2 bases and J 1 base; nucleotides not matched to a gene: 3. Looked up from germline, CDR1 is GTSNPN and CDR2 is SVGIG (reference sequence). The CDR3 loop spans 14 amino acids. The CDR3 region has the DNA TGTGCCTGGAGTATTACAGGGGGGAACACTGAAGCTTTCTTG. It is translated as CAWSITGGNTEAFL.

V gene TRBV5-8 combines with J gene TRBJ1-5; 9 nucleotides align to TRBD1. CDR1 SGHTS and CDR2 YDEGEE come from the germline V gene. The CDR3 consists of 15 residues. Trimming removed 0 bases from V and 2 bases from J; junction bases left unmatched: 0. The CDR3 here is CASSLGDRGNQPQHF. In DNA, the CDR3 is TGTGCCAGCAGCTTGGGGGACAGGGGCAATCAGCCCCAGCATTTT.

The chain joins TRBV27 to TRBJ1-6; a weak D match, TRBD1 (5 bases). The CDR3 sequence is 17 residues long. From germline, CDR1 is MNHEY and CDR2 SMNVEV (reference sequence). V gave up 3 bases and J gave up 0 bases, with 12 bases separating them. The CDR3 loop reads CASSLSAGVSYNSPLHF. CDR3 in DNA: TGTGCCAGCAGTTTGAGTGCGGGGGTCTCCTATAATTCACCCCTCCACTTT.

This chain uses TRBV5-1 with TRBJ2-7, with TRBD2 matching over 8 bases. Losses at the gene ends were 0 bases for V and 2 bases for J; bases not matched to a gene: 4. CDR3 length: 15 amino acids. The germline V gene has CDR1 SGHRS and CDR2 YFSETQ. CDR3 amino acids: CASSLVAGGAYEQYF. Written as DNA, the CDR3 is TGCGCCAGCAGCTTGGTTGCGGGAGGAGCCTACGAGCAGTACTTC.

The V and J genes are TRBV5-1 and TRBJ2-4, with TRBD1 matching 7 bases. Germline V CDR1 and CDR2: SGHRS, YFSETQ. V shed 0 bases and J 0 bases; nucleotides not matched to a gene: 9. CDR3 size: 18 residues. In nucleotides, the CDR3 is TGCGCCAGCAGCTTGGCCTTAACAGGGGAACTAGCCAAAAACATTCAGTACTTC. Amino acids: CASSLALTGELAKNIQYF.

The chain employs TRBV7-3 and TRBJ2-7, with D possibly being TRBD1 (5 bases). The ends were cut back, 2 bases at V and 2 bases at J, with 10 bases in the middle. Germline V lookup: CDR1 SGHTA, CDR2 FQGTGA. The CDR3 totals 14 residues. The CDR3 loop reads CASSLGHQAYEQYF. CDR3 bases: TGTGCCAGCAGCTTAGGACACCAAGCCTACGAGCAGTACTTC.